This T cell receptor beta chain came from a study of cytomegalovirus exposure and HLA in healthy donors. Points from the study as a whole: Among TCR beta chains of equal frequency, HLA-associated ones were more clonally expanded in a later analysis. A later analysis showed TCR association rates differing by HLA locus, peaking at DRB1 and lowest at HLA-C. Researchers counted around 180 TCR beta chains as cytomegalovirus-associated.

PCR primers comprised 60 Vbeta and 13 Jbeta primers. Source study methods: An analysis that came later counted 80 million or so unique TCR beta chains, roughly 11 million shared. TCRdb's copy holds only in-frame clones and misses some; the assay was immunoSEQ multiplex PCR. The DNA was the basis for D and trimming; V, J and clone size are from that table. The table has approximately 240,000 clones, 82% seen once. Notes on this clone: Its target is unknown.

Sequenced input: PBMCs. This receptor was taken from a woman aged 40 to 50 in good health and CMV-seropositive.

CDR3 nucleotides: TGTGCCAGTAGTCTCACCGGGACAGCAAACACTGAAGCTTTCTTT. It encodes CASSLTGTANTEAFF. The J gene is TRBJ1-1, the V gene TRBV19; TRBD1 matches 7 bases. This CDR3 has 15 amino acids. Germline assignment: CDR1 LNHDA and CDR2 SQIVND (reference sequence). Unmatched junction bases numbered 8, after V lost 5 bases and J lost 2 bases.